The TCR beta chain under discussion was sequenced for a study of blood T cell repertoires in COVID-19. Study as a whole: The United States, Italy and Spain were the sources of the acute and convalescent COVID-19 samples. PBMCs, B-cell-depleted T cells, or T cells were the source of the cDNA or gDNA that made up the material.

The CDR3 covers 13 residues. Germline V gene data show CDR1 as SGHTA and CDR2 as FQGNSA. Trimming removed 3 bases at V and 6 bases at J, with 11 bases between. Original analysis: Researchers report that nucleated cell counts were estimated from reference gene primer amplification. Profiled with immunoSEQ multiplex PCR; TCRdb holds only in-frame clones, not every one. V and J calls and clone size come straight from that table; D and trimming were deduced from the DNA. The data show about 190,000 clones, around 80% seen once. The sequence came from a man aged 25 to 45 with active or convalescent COVID-19. Sequencing input: peripheral blood. The V and J genes are TRBV7-2 and TRBJ1-2; the D is unclear. CDR3 sequence (DNA): TGTGCCAGCAGCTTCGGAGAGGCGGATGGCTACACCTTC. Protein sequence: CASSFGEADGYTF.